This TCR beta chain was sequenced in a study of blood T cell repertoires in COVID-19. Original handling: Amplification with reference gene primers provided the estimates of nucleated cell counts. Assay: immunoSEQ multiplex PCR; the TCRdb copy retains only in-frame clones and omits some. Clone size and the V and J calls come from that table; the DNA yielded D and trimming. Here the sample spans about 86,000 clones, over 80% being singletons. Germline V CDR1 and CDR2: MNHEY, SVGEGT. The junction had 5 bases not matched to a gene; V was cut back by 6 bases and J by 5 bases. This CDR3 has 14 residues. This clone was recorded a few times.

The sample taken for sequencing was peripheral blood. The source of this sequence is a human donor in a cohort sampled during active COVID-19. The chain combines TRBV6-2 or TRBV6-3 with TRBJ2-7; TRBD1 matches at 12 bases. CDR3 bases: TGTGCCAGCAGCTCGGGACAGGGGGCAAACGAGCAGTACTTC. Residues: CASSSGQGANEQYF.